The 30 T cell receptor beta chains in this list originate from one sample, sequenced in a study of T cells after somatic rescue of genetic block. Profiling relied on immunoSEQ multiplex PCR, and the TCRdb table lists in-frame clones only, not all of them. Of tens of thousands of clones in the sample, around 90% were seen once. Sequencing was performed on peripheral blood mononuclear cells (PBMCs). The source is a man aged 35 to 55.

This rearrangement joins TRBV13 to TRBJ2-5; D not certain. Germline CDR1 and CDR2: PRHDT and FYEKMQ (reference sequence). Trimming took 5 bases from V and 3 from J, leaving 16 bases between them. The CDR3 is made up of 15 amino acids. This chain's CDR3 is CASSRRAEQKETQYF. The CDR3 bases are TGTGCCAGCAGCCGTCGGGCGGAGCAAAAAGAGACCCAGTACTTC.

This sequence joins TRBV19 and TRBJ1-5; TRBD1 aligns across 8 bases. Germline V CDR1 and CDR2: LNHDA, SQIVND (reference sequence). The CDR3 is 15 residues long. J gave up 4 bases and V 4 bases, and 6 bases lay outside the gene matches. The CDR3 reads CASSTLDRDNQPQHF. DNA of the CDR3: TGTGCCAGTAGTACACTGGACAGGGATAATCAGCCCCAGCATTTT.

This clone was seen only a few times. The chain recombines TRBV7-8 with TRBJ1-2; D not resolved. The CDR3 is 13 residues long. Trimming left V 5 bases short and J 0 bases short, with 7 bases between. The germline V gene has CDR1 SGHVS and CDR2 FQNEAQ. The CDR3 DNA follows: TGTGCCAGCAGCATGAATCCTAACTATGGCTACACCTTC. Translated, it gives CASSMNPNYGYTF. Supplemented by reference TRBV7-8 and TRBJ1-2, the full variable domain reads GAGVSQSPRYKVAKRGQDVALRCDPISGHVSLFWYQQALGQGPEFLTYFQNEAQLDKSGLPSDRFFAERPEGSVSTLKIQRTQQEDSAVYLCASSMNPNYGYTFGSGTRLTVV.

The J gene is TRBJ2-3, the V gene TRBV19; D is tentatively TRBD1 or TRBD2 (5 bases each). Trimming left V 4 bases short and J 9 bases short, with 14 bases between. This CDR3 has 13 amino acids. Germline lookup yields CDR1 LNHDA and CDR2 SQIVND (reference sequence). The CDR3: CASSTAGTRTQYF. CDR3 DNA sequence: TGTGCCAGTAGTACGGCCGGGACGCGGACGCAGTATTTT. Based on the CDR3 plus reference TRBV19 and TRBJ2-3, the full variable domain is DGGITQSPKYLFRKEGQNVTLSCEQNLNHDAMYWYRQDPGQGLRLIYYSQIVNDFQKGDIAEGYSVSREKKESFPLTVTSAQKNPTAFYLCASSTAGTRTQYFGPGTRLTVL.

CDR3 in amino acids: CASSTRGSYNSPLHF. In nucleotides, the CDR3 is TGTGCCAGCAGTACCCGCGGTTCCTATAATTCACCCCTCCACTTT. The rearrangement joins TRBV6-6 to TRBJ1-6; no clear D. Trimming stripped 5 bases from V and 1 base from J, with 9 bases between. This CDR3 has 15 amino acids. Per germline, CDR1 MNHNY and CDR2 SVGAGI (reference sequence).

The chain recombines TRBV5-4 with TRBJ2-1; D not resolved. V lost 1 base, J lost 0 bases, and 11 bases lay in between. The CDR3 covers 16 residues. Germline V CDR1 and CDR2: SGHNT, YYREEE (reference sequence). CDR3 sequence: CASSLRQTSSYNEQFF. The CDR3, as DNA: TGTGCCAGCAGCTTGAGGCAGACCAGCTCCTACAATGAGCAGTTCTTC.

In nucleotides, the CDR3 is TGTGCCACCCTGGAAAAGACAGGGTTCCGCGAGCAGTACTTC. Its protein product is CATLEKTGFREQYF. V is TRBV6-1 and J is TRBJ2-7; 7 nucleotides align to TRBD1. Germline-derived CDR1 and CDR2 are MNHNS and SASEGT. J was trimmed by 6 bases and V by 10 bases; bases with no gene match: 15. The CDR3 is made up of 14 amino acids.

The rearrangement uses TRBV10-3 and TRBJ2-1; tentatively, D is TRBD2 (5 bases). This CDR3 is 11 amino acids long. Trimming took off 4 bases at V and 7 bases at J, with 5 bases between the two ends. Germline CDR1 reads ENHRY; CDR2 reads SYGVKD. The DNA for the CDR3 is TGTGCCATCAGTGCGGGGAATGAGCAGTTCTTC. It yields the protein CAISAGNEQFF.

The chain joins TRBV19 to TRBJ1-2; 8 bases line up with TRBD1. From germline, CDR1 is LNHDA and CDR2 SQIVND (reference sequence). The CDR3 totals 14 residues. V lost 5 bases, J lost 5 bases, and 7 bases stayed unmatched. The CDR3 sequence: CASSPGQGIYGYTF. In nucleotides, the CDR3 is TGTGCCAGTAGTCCTGGACAGGGAATATATGGCTACACCTTC.

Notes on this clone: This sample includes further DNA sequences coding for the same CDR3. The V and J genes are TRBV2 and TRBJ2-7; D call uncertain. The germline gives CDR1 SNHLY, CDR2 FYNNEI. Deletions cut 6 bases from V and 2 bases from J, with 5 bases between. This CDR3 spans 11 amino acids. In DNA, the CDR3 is TGTGCCAGCAGGGAGCCCTACGAGCAGTACTTC. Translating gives CASREPYEQYF.

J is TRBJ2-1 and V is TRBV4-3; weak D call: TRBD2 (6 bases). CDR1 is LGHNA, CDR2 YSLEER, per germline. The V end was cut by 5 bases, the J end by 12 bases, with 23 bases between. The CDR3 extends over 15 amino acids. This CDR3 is CASSETGQGGIGQFF. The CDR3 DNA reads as TGCGCCAGCAGCGAAACGGGTCAGGGAGGTATAGGGCAGTTCTTC.

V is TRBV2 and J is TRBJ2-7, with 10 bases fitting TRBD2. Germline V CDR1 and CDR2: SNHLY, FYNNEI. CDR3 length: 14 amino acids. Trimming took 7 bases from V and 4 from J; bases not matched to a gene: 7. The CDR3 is CASNLAGDRYEQYF. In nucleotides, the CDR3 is TGTGCCAGCAATCTAGCGGGAGACAGGTACGAGCAGTACTTC.

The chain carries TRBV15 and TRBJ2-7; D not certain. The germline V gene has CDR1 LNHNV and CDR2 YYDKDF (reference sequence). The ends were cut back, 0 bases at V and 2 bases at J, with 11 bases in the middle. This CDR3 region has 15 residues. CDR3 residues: CATSREGSQTYEQYF. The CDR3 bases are TGTGCCACCAGCAGAGAGGGCAGTCAAACCTACGAGCAGTACTTC.

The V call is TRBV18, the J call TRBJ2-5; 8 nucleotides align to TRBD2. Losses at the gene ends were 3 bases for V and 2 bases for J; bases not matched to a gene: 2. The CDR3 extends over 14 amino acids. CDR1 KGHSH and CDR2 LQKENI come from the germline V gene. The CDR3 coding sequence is TGTGCCAGCTCACCTAGCGGGGTGCAAGAGACCCAGTACTTC. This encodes CASSPSGVQETQYF.

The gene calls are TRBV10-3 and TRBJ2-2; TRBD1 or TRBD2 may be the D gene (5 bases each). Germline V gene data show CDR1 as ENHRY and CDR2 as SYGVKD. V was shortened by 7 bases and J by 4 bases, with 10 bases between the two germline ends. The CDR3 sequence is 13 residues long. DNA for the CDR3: TGTGCCATCAAGGTTGGGGGCACCGGGGAGCTGTTTTTT. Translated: CAIKVGGTGELFF.

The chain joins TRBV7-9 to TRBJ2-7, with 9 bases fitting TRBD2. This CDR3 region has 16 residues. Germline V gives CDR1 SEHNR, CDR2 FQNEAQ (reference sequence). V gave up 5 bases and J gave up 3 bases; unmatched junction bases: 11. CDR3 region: CASSPAGGLGRYEQYF. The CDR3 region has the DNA TGTGCCAGCAGCCCAGCGGGGGGACTAGGGCGCTACGAGCAGTACTTC.

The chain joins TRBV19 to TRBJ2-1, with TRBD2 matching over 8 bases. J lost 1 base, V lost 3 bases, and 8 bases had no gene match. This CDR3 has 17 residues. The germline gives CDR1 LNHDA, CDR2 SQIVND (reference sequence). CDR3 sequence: CASSMAGGLPSYNEQFF. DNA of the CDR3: TGTGCCAGTAGTATGGCGGGAGGCCTTCCATCCTACAATGAGCAGTTCTTC.

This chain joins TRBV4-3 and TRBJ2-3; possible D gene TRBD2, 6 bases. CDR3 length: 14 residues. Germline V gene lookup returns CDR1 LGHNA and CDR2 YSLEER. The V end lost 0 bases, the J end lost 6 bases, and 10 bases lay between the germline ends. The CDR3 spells CASSQDRGKDTQYF. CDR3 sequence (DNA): TGCGCCAGCAGCCAAGATCGGGGGAAGGATACGCAGTATTTT.

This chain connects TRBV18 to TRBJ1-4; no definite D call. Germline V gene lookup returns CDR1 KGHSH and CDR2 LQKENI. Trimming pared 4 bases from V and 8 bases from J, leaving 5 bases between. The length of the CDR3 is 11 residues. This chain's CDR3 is CASSRGEKLFF. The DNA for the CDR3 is TGTGCCAGCTCACGAGGAGAAAAACTGTTTTTT. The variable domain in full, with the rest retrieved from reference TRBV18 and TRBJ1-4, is NAGVMQNPRHLVRRRGQEARLRCSPMKGHSHVYWYRQLPEEGLKFMVYLQKENIIDESGMPKERFSAEFPKEGPSILRIQQVVRGDSAAYFCASSRGEKLFFGSGTQLSVL.

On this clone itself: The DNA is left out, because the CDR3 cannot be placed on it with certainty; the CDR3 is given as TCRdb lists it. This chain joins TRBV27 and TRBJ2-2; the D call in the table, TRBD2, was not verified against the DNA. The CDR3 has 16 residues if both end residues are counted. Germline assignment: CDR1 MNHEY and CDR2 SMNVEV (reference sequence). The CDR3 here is CASSFWPSWVPGSCFF.

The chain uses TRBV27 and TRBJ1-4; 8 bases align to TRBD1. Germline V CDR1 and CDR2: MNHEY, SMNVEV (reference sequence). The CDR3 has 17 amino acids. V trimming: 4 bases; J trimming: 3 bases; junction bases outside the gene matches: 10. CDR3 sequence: CASSSAGGRTPNEKLFF. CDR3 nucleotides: TGTGCCAGCAGTTCAGCAGGGGGCAGGACTCCTAATGAAAAACTGTTTTTT.

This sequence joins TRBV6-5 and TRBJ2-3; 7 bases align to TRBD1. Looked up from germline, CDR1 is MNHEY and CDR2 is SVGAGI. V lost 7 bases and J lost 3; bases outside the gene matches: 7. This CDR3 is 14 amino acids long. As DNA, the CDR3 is TGTGCCAGCAAATTGACAGGGCCTACAGATACGCAGTATTTT. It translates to CASKLTGPTDTQYF.

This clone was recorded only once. The CDR3 coding sequence is TGTGCCAGCAGTGTTAGGGGCGCCACGAACACCGGGGAGCTGTTTTTT. It encodes CASSVRGATNTGELFF. This chain connects TRBV27 to TRBJ2-2; tentatively, D is TRBD1 (5 bases). From germline, CDR1 is MNHEY and CDR2 SMNVEV (reference sequence). V was clipped by 5 bases and J by 0 bases, with 13 bases between them. The CDR3 contains 16 residues.

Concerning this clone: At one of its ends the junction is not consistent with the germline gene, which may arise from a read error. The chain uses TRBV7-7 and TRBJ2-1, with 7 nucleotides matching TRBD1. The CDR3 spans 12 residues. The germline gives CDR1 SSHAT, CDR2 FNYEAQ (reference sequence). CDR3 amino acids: CASSSTGREQFF. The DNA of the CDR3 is TGTGCTAGCAGCTCGACAGGGCGTGAGCAGTTCTTC.

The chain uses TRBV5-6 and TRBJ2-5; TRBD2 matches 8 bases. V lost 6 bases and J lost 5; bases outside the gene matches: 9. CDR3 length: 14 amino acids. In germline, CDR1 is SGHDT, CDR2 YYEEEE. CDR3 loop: CASTLEREWETQYF. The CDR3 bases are TGTGCCAGCACATTGGAGCGGGAGTGGGAGACCCAGTACTTC.

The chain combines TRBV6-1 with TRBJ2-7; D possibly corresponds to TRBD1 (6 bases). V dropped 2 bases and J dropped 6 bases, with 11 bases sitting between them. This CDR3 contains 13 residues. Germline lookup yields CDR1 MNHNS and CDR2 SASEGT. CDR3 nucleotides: TGTGCCAGCAGTGAATACAGGGAAGGCGAGCAGTACTTC. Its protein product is CASSEYREGEQYF.

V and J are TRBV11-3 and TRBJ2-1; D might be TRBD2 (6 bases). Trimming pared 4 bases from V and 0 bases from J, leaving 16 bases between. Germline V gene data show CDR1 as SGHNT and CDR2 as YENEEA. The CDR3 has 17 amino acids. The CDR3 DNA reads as TGTGCCAGCAGCTCCGCGGGGTGTTATAGCTCCTACAATGAGCAGTTCTTC. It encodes CASSSAGCYSSYNEQFF. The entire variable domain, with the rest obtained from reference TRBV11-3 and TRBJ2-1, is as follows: EAGVVQSPRYKIIEKKQPVAFWCNPISGHNTLYWYLQNLGQGPELLIRYENEEAVDDSQLPKDRFSAERLKGVDSTLKIQPAELGDSAVYLCASSSAGCYSSYNEQFFGPGTRLTVL.

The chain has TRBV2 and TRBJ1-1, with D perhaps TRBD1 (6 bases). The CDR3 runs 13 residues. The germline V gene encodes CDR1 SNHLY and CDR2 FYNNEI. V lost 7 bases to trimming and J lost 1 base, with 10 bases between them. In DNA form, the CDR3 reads TGTGCCAGCACGGCAGGGGAGAACACTGAAGCTTTCTTT. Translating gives CASTAGENTEAFF.

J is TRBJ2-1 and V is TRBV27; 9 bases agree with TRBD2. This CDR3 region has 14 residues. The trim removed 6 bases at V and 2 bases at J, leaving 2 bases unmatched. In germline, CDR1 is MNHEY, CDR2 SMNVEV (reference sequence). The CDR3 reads CASRAGGPYNEQFF. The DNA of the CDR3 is TGTGCCAGCAGAGCGGGAGGACCCTACAATGAGCAGTTCTTC.

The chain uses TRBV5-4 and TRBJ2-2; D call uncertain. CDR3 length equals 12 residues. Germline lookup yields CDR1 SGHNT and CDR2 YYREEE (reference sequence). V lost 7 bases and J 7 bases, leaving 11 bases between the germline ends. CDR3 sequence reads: CASSTVLGELFF. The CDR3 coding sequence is TGTGCCAGCTCAACAGTCCTCGGGGAGCTGTTTTTT. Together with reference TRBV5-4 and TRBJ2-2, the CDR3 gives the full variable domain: ETGVTQSPTHLIKTRGQQVTLRCSSQSGHNTVSWYQQALGQGPQFIFQYYREEENGRGNFPPRFSGLQFPNYSSELNVNALELDDSALYLCASSTVLGELFFGEGSRLTVL.